This T cell receptor (beta chain) came from a study of cytomegalovirus exposure and HLA in healthy donors. Study observations and caveats: In vitro checks showed that a few CMV-associated chains really do target CMV antigens.

The approximately 120-subject validation cohort, separate from the approximately 670-subject first cohort, included the donors. Sequencing used immunoSEQ multiplex PCR; TCRdb keeps in-frame clones, though not all of them. This table has some 120,000 clones, approximately 90% appearing once. Trimming took 5 bases from V and 6 from J; bases not matched to a gene: 8. CDR3 length equals 14 residues. Germline-derived CDR1 and CDR2 are SGHAT and FQNNGV. With respect to this clone: Its antigen is not identified.

J is TRBJ2-7 and V is TRBV11-2; 9 nucleotides align to TRBD1. This clonotype was obtained from a young woman in good health and CMV-seronegative. Sequencing was carried out using PBMCs. The CDR3 is CASSPPGTGREQYF. For the CDR3, the DNA is TGTGCCAGCAGCCCCCCCGGGACAGGGCGCGAGCAGTACTTC.